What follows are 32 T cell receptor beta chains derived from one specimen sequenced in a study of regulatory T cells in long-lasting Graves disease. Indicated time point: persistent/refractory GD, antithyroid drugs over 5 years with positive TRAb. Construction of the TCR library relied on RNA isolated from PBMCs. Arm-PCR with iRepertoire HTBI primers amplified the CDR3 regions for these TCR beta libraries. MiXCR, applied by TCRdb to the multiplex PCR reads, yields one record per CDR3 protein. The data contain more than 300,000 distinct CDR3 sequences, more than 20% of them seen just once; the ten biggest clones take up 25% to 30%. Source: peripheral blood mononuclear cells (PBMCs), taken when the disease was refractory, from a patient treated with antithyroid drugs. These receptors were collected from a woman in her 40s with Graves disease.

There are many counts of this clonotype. Here the CDR3 reads CASSEYGTVNNQPQHF. As DNA, the CDR3 is TGTGCCAGCAGTGAATACGGGACAGTGAACAATCAGCCCCAGCATTTT. This sequence joins TRBV2 and TRBJ1-5, with 7 nucleotides matching TRBD1. Germline loops: CDR1 SNHLY, CDR2 FYNNEI. Trimming cost V 2 bases and J 3 bases; bases outside gene matches: 7. The CDR3 runs 16 residues.

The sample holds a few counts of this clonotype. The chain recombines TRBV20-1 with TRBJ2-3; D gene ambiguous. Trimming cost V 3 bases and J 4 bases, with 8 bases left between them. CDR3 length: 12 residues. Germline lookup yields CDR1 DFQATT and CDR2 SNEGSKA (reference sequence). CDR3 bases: TGCAGTGCTAGTTCGGCGCCAGATACGCAGTATTTT. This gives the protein CSASSAPDTQYF.

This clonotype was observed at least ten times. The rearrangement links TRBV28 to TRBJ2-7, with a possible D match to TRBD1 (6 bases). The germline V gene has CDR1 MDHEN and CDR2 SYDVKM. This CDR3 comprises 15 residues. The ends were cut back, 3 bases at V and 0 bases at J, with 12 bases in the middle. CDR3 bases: TGTGCCAGCAGTTTTCAGGGGATGGCCTCCTACGAGCAGTACTTC. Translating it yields CASSFQGMASYEQYF.

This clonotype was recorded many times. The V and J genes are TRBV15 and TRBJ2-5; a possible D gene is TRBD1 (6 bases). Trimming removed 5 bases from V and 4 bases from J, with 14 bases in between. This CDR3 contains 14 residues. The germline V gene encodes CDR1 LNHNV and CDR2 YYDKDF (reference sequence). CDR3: CATSPGHPRETQYF. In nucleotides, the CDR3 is TGTGCCACCAGCCCGGGACATCCGAGAGAGACCCAGTACTTC.

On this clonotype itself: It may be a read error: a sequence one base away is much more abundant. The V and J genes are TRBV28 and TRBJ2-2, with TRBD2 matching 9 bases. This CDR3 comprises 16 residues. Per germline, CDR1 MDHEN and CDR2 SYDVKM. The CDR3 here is CASSLMTSGNTGGLFF. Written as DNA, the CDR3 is TGTGCCAGCAGTTTGATGACTAGCGGTAACACCGGGGGGCTGTTTTTT.

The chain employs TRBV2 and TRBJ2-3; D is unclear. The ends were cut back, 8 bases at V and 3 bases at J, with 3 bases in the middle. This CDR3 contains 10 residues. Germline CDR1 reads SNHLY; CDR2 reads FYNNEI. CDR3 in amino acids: CASQTDTQYF. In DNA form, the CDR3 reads TGTGCCAGCCAGACAGATACGCAGTATTTT.

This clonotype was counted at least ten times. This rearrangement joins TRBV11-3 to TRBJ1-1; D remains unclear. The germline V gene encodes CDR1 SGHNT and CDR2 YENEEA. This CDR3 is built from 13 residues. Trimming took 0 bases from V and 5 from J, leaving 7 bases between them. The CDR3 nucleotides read TGTGCCAGCAGCTTAGATCGAGAGACTGAAGCTTTCTTT. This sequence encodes CASSLDRETEAFF.

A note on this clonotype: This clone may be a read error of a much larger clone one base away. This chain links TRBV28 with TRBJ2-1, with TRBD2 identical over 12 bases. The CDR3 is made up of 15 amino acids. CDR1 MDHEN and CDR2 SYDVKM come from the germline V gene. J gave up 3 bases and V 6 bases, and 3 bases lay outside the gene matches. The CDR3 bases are TGTGCCAGCAGATGGACTAGCGGGGTCTACAATGAGCAGTTCTTC. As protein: CASRWTSGVYNEQFF.

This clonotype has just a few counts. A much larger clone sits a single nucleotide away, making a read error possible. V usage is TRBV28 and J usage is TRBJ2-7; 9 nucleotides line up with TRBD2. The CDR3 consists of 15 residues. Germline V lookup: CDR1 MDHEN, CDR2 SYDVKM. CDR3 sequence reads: CARRSPSGISYEQYF. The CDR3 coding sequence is TGTGCCCGCAGATCACCTAGCGGGATCTCCTACGAGCAGTACTTC.

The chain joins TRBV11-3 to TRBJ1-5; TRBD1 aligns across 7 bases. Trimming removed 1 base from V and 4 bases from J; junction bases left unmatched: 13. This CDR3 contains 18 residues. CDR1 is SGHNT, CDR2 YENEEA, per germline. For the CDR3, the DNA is TGTGCCAGCAGCTTAGGGACGAGACAGGGTGTTATGAATCAGCCCCAGCATTTT. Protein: CASSLGTRQGVMNQPQHF.

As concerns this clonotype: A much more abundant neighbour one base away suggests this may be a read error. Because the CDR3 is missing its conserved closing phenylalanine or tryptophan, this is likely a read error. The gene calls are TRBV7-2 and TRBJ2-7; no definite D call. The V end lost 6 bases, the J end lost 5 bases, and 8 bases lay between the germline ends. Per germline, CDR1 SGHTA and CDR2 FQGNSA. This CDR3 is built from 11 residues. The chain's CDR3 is CASSVRNEQYS. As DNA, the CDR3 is TGTGCCAGCAGTGTGAGGAACGAGCAGTACTCC.

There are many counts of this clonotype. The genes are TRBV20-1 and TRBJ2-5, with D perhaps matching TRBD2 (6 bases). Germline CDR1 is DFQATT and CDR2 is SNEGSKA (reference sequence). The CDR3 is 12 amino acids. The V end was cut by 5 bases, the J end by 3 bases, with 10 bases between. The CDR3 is CSAEGLKETQYF. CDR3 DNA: TGCAGTGCTGAGGGACTTAAAGAGACCCAGTACTTC.

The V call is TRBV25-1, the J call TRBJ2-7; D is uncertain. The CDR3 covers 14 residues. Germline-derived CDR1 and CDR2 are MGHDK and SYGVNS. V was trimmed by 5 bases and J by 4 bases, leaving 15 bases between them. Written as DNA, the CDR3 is TGTGCCAGCAGTCCACCGCCGCCTCTTTACGAGCAGTACTTC. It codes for CASSPPPPLYEQYF.

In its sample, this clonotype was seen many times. This CDR3 reads CASSFTGPAGEQYF. Here the CDR3 DNA reads TGTGCCAGCAGTTTCACCGGACCGGCGGGCGAGCAGTACTTC. V and J are TRBV12-3 or TRBV12-4 and TRBJ2-7; TRBD2 is a possible D gene (5 bases). The CDR3 has 14 residues. Between the trimmed V and J ends, which lost 3 bases and 6 bases, there was a span of 15 bases.

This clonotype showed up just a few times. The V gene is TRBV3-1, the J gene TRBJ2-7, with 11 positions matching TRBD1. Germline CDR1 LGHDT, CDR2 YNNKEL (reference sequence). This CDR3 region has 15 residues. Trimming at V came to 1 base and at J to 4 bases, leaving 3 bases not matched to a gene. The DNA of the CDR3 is TGTGCCAGCAGCCAAGCCCGGGACAGGGGGTACGAGCAGTACTTC. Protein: CASSQARDRGYEQYF.

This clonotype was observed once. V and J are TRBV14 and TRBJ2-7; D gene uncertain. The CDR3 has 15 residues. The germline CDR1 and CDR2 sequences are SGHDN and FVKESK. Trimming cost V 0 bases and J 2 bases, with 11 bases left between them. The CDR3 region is CASSQDLNRPYEQYF. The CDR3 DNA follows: TGTGCCAGCAGCCAAGATCTTAACAGACCCTACGAGCAGTACTTC.

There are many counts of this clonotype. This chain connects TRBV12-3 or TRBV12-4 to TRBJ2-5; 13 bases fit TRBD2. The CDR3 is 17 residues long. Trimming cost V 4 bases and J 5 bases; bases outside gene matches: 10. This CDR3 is CASSYATLLAGGETQYF. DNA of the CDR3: TGTGCCAGCAGTTACGCTACCTTACTAGCGGGAGGGGAGACCCAGTACTTC.

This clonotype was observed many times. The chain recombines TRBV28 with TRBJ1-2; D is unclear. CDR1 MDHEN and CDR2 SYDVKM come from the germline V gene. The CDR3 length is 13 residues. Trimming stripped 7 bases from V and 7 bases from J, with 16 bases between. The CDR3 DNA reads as TGTGCCAGCACCCCCGGTTGGGCTGGTGGCTACACCTTC. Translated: CASTPGWAGGYTF.

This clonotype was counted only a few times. DNA of the CDR3: TGCGCCAGCAGCTTGGAGGGGCCCTCAAATCAGCCCCAGCATTTT. Encoded protein: CASSLEGPSNQPQHF. The rearrangement links TRBV5-1 to TRBJ1-5; D is possibly TRBD1 (5 bases). The CDR3 is 15 residues long. V was cut by 0 bases and J by 4 bases, with 11 bases left in between. CDR1 SGHRS and CDR2 YFSETQ come from the germline V gene.

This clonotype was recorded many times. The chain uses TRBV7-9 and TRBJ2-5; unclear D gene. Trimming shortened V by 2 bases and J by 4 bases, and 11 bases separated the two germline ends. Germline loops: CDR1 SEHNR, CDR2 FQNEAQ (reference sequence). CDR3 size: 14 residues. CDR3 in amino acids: CASSLFSVGETQYF. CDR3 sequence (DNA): TGTGCCAGCAGCTTATTTTCAGTGGGAGAGACCCAGTACTTC.

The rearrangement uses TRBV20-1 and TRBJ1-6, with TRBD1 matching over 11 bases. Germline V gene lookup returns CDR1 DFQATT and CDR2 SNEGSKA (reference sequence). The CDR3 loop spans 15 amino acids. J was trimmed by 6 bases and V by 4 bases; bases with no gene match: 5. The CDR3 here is CSATDGQGANSPLHF. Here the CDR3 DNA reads TGCAGTGCTACGGATGGACAGGGGGCTAATTCACCCCTCCACTTT.

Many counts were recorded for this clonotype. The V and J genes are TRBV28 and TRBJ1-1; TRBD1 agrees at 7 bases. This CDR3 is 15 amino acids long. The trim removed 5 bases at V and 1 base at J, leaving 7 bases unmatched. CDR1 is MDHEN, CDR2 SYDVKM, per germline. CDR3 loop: CASSPRTGRNTEAFF. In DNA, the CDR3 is TGTGCCAGCAGTCCGCGGACAGGTCGGAACACTGAAGCTTTCTTT.

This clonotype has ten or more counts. The chain's CDR3 is CASSLGQGNIYEQYF. The CDR3 DNA reads as TGTGCCAGCAGCTTAGGGCAGGGGAACATCTACGAGCAGTACTTC. The chain carries TRBV7-8 and TRBJ2-7, with D possibly TRBD1 on 6 matching bases. The V end lost 1 base, the J end lost 3 bases, and 13 bases lay between the germline ends. The CDR3 contains 15 residues. Looked up from germline, CDR1 is SGHVS and CDR2 is FQNEAQ.

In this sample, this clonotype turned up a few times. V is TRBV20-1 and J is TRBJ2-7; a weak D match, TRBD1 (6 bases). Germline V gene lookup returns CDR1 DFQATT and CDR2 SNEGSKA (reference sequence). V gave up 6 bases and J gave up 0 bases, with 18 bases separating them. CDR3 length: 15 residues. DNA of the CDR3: TGCAGTGCAAAAGACAGGCCTCAGGTCTCCTACGAGCAGTACTTC. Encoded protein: CSAKDRPQVSYEQYF.

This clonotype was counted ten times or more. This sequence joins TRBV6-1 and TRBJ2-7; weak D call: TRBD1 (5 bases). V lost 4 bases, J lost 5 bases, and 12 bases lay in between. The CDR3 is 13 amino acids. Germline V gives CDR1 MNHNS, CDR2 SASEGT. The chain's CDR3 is CASSGPRVHEQYF. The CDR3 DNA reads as TGTGCCAGCAGTGGACCCAGGGTCCACGAGCAGTACTTC.

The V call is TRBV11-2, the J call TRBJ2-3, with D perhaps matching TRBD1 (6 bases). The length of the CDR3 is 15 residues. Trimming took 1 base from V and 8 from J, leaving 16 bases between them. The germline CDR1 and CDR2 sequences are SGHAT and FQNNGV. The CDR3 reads CASSLGQGPQGTQYF. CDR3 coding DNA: TGTGCCAGCAGCTTAGGGCAGGGGCCGCAAGGTACGCAGTATTTT.

CDR3 DNA: TGTGCCAGCAGTTACGGGCAGAACTATGGCTACACCTTC. It encodes CASSYGQNYGYTF. The chain joins TRBV6-2 or TRBV6-3 to TRBJ1-2, with D unclear. This CDR3 spans 13 amino acids. V shed 2 bases and J shed 2 bases, with 6 bases lying between them. The germline CDR1 and CDR2 sequences are MNHEY and SVGEGT.

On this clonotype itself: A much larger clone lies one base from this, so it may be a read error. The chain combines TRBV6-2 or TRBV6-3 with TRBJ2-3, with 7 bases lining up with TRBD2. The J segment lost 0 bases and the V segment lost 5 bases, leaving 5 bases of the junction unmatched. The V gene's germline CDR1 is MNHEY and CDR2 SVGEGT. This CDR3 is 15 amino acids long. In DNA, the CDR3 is TGTGCCAGCAGTGTGATTAGCGGGAGCACAGATACGCAGTATTTT. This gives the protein CASSVISGSTDTQYF.

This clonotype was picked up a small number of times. For the CDR3, the DNA is TGTGCCAGCAGCTCAAGTGTAGCGGGAGACAACGAGCAGTACTTC. It specifies CASSSSVAGDNEQYF. V and J are TRBV7-9 and TRBJ2-7; TRBD2 matches at 9 bases. The CDR3 has 15 residues. Trimming removed 4 bases from V and 5 bases from J; junction bases left unmatched: 9. Germline V gene lookup returns CDR1 SEHNR and CDR2 FQNEAQ (reference sequence).

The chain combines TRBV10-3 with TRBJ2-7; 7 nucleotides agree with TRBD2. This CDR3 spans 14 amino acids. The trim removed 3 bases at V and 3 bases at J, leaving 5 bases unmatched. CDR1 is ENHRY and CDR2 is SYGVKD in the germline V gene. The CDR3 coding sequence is TGTGCCATCAGTGACACTAGCGTAGTCTACGAGCAGTACTTC. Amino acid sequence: CAISDTSVVYEQYF.

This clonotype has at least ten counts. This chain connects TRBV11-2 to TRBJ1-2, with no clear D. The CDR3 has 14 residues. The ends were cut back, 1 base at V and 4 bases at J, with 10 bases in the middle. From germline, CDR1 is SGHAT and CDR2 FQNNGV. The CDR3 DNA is TGTGCCAGCAGCTTAGCGGCCAGAACCTATGGCTACACCTTC. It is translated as CASSLAARTYGYTF.

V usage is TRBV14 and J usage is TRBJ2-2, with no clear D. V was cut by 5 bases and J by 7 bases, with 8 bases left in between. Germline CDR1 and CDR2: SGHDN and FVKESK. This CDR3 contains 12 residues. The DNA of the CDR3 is TGTGCCAGCAGCAAGACTTACGGGGAGCTGTTTTTT. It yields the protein CASSKTYGELFF.